The clone carrying this T cell receptor beta chain was counted many times. This CDR3 has 14 amino acids. The V gene lost 3 bases and the J gene lost 4 bases, with 11 bases spanning the gap. Germline values: CDR1 SGHRS, CDR2 YFSETQ. HTBI primers from iRepertoire and Arm-PCR of CDR3 regions yielded the TCR beta libraries. One entry per CDR3 protein, called by TCRdb with MiXCR from the multiplex PCR reads. Of hundreds of thousands of distinct CDR3 sequences listed, under 20% are singletons. The source of the sample is a study of regulatory T cells in long-lasting Graves disease. Time point meaning: newly diagnosed GD, antithyroid drugs for less than 3 months. Generation of the TCR library employed RNA extracted from PBMCs. These data were also reused for a study on T cells in Graves' hyperthyroidism and ophthalmopathy. From that report: Thyroid ultrasound, orbital computed tomography, clinical symptoms, and serum thyroxine and TRAb underpinned diagnoses.

J is TRBJ1-5 and V is TRBV5-1; tentatively, D is TRBD1 (5 bases). The specimen comprised peripheral blood mononuclear cells (PBMCs), sampled at new diagnosis, from a patient treated with antithyroid drugs. The receptor was isolated from a woman aged 25 to 39 with Graves disease. DNA for the CDR3: TGCGCCAGCAGCTCGGGGGAAGGAAATCAGCCCCAGCATTTT. Amino acids: CASSSGEGNQPQHF.